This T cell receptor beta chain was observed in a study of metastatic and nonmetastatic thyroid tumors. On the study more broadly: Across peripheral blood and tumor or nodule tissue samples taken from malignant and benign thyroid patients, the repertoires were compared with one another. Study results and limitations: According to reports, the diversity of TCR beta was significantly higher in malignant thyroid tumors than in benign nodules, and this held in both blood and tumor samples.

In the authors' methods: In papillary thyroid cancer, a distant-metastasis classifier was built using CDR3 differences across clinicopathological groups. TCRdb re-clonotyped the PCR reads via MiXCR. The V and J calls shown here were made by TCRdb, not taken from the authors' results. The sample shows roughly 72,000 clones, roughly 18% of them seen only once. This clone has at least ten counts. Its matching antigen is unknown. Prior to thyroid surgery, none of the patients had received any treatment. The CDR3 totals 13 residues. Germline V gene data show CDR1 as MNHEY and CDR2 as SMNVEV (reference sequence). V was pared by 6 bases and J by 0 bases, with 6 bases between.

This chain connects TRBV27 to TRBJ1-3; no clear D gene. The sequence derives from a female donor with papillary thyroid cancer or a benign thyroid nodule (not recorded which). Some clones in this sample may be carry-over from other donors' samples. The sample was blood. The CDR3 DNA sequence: TGTGCCAGCAGACTTATCTCTGGAAACACCATATATTTT. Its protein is CASRLISGNTIYF.